This TCR beta chain originates from a study of PD-L1 blockade in urothelial cancer. Study in general: Between 0 and 3 prior chemotherapy regimens had been given to patients.

Generated by immunoSEQ multiplex PCR, the TCRdb table keeps only in-frame clones and is missing some. The sample includes about 130,000 clones, around 86% of them seen just once. Documented time point: peripheral blood 6 weeks after treatment start. CDR1 and CDR2 from the germline V gene are SNHLY and FYNNEI. The CDR3 spans 14 residues. J lost 4 bases, V lost 6 bases, and 5 bases had no gene match. The input for sequencing was PBMCs, taken around atezolizumab (anti-PD-L1) treatment. This sequence was found in a man aged 50-59 years with urothelial cancer. The rearrangement links TRBV2 to TRBJ1-2; 10 nucleotides line up with TRBD1. CDR3 amino acids: CASRQTGGGYGYTF. CDR3 nucleotide sequence: TGTGCCAGCAGGCAGACAGGGGGCGGCTATGGCTACACCTTC. Complete variable domain (other parts from reference TRBV2 and TRBJ1-2): EPEVTQTPSHQVTQMGQEVILRCVPISNHLYFYWYRQILGQKVEFLVSFYNNEISEKSEIFDDQFSVERPDGSNFTLKIRSTKLEDSAMYFCASRQTGGGYGYTFGSGTRLTVV.